This T cell receptor (beta chain) was recorded in a study of blood T cell repertoires in COVID-19. Study information: Spain, Italy and the United States supplied samples that represented acute and convalescent COVID-19.

In germline, CDR1 is KGHDR, CDR2 SFDVKD. The J segment lost 6 bases and the V segment lost 2 bases, leaving 11 bases of the junction unmatched. This CDR3 region has 17 residues. Repertoires were generated with immunoSEQ multiplex PCR, while TCRdb's copy carries only in-frame clones and drops some. The sample shows around 13,000 clones, around 90% of them seen only once. V and J are TRBV24-1 and TRBJ2-1, with 8 bases lining up with TRBD2. The sequencing input was peripheral blood. The sequence derives from a human donor in a cohort sampled during active COVID-19. In DNA, the CDR3 is TGTGCCACCAGTGATTGGCCTGGGCGGGAGGCGAGCAATGAGCAGTTCTTC. It codes for CATSDWPGREASNEQFF.